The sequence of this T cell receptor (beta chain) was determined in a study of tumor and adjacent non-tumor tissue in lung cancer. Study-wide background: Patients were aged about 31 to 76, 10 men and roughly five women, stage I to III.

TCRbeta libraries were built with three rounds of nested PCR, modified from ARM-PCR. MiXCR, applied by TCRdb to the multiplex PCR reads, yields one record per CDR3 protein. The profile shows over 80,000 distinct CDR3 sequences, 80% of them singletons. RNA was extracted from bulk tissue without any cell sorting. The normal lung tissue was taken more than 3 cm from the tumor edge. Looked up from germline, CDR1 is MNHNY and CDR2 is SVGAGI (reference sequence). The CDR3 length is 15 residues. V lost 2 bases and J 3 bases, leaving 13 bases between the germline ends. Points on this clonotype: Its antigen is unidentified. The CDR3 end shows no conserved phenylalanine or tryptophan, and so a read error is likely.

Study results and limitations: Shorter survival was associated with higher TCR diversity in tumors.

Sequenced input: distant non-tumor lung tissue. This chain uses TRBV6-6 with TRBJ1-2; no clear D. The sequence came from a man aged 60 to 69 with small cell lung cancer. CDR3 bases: TGTGCCAGCAGTTACAACCCCGGCACAGACTATGGCTACACCTTA. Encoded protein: CASSYNPGTDYGYTL.